The present T cell receptor (beta chain) was sequenced within a study of cytomegalovirus exposure and HLA in healthy donors. Note on this clone: Its cognate antigen is unknown.

PCR primers comprised 60 Vbeta and 13 Jbeta primers. The assay was immunoSEQ multiplex PCR, and TCRdb's table has in-frame clones only and misses some. The sample gives 100,000 to 150,000 clones, 70% to 80% of which show up once; around 8.5% is in the top ten. Study conclusions and caveats: DRB1 had the most TCR associations and HLA-C the fewest, a later analysis found, with rates varying by HLA locus. Common viral pathogens seemed, in a later analysis, to connect with several of the most significant clusters.

The germline CDR1 and CDR2 sequences are SGHVS and FNYEAQ. The CDR3 runs 13 residues. The V and J ends lost 5 bases and 5 bases respectively, with 12 bases between them. Source material: PBMCs. The chain recombines TRBV7-6 with TRBJ2-5; D not certain. The receptor was isolated from a woman between 50 and 59 years old in good health and CMV-seropositive. The DNA for the CDR3 is TGTGCCAGCAGCCCCGGGTTTGGGGAGACCCAGTACTTC. The encoded protein is CASSPGFGETQYF.